This T cell receptor (beta chain) was obtained from a study of human T cells and chemical hapten exposure. The wider study: All patients underwent weekly scalp dosing with diphenylcyclopropenone for the full roughly 25-week study. Small pooled library volume differences chiefly drove per-sample TCR yield variation.

Study-wide results and caveats: Patch test score was positively correlated with the counts of PT1 expanded TCRs.

Described time point: patch test 3, about 24 weeks after DPC sensitization. The treatment was: therapeutic diphenylcyclopropenone sensitization with weekly scalp DPC. The sample holds a few counts of this clonotype. Its antigen is unknown. What the library attached to individual cDNA molecules were unique molecular identifiers. TCRdb independently ran MiXCR on the RACE reads; one entry per CDR3 protein. The table includes tens of thousands of distinct CDR3 sequences, around 10% detected once. The sequence was collected from a woman aged 50 to 60 with alopecia areata. Some clones in this sample may be carry-over from other donors' samples. Sample: whole blood, taken in connection with sensitization to the hapten diphenylcyclopropenone (DPC).

CDR3 in DNA: TGTGCCAGCTCACTCAACCGGGCAGGCACTAGCACAGATACGCAGTATTTT. Its translation: CASSLNRAGTSTDTQYF. The chain carries TRBV18 and TRBJ2-3; no firm D call. Germline CDR1 and CDR2: KGHSH and LQKENI. Between the trimmed V and J ends, which lost 4 bases and 0 bases, there was a span of 17 bases. The CDR3 spans 17 residues.